Described below is a single T cell receptor (beta chain) sequence and its context. This sample was taken from a study of cytomegalovirus exposure and HLA in healthy donors. Primers for the PCR totalled 60 Vbeta and 13 Jbeta. Using immunoSEQ multiplex PCR, the repertoire was profiled, and TCRdb retains in-frame clones only, with some absent. Among under 250,000 clones, approximately 85% were seen once, and the ten largest hold approximately 2.5%. The TCR originated in a woman aged 40 to 50 in good health and CMV-seronegative. Sequencing input: PBMCs.

The CDR3 sequence: CASSRLAGGLSDTQYF. In DNA, the CDR3 is TGTGCCAGCAGCCGACTAGCGGGAGGTCTGTCAGATACGCAGTATTTT. The chain recombines TRBV25-1 with TRBJ2-3; 13 bases map to TRBD2. Germline CDR1 and CDR2: MGHDK and SYGVNS. After removal of 6 bases from V and 4 bases from J, the junction contained 7 bases not matched to a gene. The CDR3 has 16 residues.